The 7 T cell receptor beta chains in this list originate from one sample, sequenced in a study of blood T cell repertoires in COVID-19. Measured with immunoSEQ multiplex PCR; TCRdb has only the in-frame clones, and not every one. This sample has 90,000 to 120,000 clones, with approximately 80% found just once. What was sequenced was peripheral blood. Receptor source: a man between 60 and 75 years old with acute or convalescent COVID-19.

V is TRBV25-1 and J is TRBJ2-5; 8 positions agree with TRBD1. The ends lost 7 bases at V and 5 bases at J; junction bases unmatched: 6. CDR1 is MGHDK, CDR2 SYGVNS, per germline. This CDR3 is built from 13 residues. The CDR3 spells CASTDRGRETQYF. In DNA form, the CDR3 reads TGTGCCAGCACAGACAGGGGCAGGGAGACCCAGTACTTC.

The CDR3 DNA follows: TGTGCCAGCAGTTCCCGTCGGGGTTCCTACGAGCAGTACTTC. Encoded protein: CASSSRRGSYEQYF. This sequence joins TRBV6-5 and TRBJ2-7; the D gene is possibly TRBD2 (5 bases). V was trimmed by 4 bases and J by 1 base, leaving 11 bases between them. Germline V gene data show CDR1 as MNHEY and CDR2 as SVGAGI. The CDR3 totals 14 residues.

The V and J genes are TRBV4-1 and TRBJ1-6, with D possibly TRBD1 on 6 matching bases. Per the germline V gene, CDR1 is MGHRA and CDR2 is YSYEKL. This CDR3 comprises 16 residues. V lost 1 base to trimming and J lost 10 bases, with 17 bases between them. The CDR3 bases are TGCGCCAGCAGCCAAGCCACGGACAGTCTTGGGTCACCCCTCCACTTT. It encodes CASSQATDSLGSPLHF.

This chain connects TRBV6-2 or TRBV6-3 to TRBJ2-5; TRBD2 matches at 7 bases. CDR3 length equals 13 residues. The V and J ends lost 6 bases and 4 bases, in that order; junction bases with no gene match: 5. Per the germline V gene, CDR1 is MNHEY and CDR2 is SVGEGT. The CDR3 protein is CASSGLGVETQYF. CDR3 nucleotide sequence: TGTGCCAGCAGCGGACTAGGGGTAGAGACCCAGTACTTC.

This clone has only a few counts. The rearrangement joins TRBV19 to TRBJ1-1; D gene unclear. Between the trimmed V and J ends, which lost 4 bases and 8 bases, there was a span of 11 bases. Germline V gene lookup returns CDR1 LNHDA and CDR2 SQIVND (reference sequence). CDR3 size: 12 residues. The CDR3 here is CASSTQLGEAFF. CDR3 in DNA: TGTGCCAGTAGTACCCAACTAGGGGAAGCTTTCTTT.

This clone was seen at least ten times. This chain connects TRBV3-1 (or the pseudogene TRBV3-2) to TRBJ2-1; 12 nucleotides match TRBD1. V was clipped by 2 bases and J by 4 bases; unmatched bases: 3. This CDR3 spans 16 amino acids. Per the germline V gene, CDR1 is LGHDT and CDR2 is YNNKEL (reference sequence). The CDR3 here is CASSQPGQGAYNEQFF. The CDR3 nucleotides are TGTGCCAGCAGCCAACCGGGACAGGGGGCTTACAATGAGCAGTTCTTC.

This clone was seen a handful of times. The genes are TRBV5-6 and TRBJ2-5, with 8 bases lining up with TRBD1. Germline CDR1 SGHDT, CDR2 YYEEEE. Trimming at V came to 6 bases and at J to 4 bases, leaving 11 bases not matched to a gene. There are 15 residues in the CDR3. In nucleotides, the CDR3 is TGTGCCAGCACCCTGGGCCGGGACAGGACAGAGACCCAGTACTTC. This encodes CASTLGRDRTETQYF.